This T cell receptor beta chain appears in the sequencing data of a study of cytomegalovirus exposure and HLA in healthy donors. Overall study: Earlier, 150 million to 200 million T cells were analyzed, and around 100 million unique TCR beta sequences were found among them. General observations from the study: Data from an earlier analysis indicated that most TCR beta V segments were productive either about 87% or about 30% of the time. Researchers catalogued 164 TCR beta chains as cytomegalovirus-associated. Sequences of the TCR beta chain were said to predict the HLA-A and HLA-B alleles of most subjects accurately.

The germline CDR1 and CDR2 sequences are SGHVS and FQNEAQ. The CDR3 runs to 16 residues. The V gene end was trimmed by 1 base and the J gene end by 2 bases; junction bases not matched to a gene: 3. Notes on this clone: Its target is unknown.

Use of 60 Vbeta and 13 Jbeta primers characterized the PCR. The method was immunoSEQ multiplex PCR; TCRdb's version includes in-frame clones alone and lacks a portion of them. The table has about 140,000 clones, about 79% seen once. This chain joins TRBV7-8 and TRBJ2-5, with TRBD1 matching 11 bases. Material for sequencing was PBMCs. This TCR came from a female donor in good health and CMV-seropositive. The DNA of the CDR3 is TGTGCCAGCAGCTTAGGCGGGGACAGGGGGCAAGAGACCCAGTACTTC. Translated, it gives CASSLGGDRGQETQYF.